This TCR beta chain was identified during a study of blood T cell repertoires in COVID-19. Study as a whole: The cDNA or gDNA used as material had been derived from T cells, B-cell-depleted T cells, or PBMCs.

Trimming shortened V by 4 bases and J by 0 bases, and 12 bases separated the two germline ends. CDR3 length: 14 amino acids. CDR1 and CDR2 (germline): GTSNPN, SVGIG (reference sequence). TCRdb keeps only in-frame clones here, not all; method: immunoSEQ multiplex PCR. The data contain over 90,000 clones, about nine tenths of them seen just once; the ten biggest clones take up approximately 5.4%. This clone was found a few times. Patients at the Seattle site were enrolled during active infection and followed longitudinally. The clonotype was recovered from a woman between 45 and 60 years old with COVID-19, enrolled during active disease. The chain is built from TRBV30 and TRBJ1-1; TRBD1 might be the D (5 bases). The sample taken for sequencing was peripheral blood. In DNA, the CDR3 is TGTGCCTGGATTGGACATGCTTTGAACACTGAAGCTTTCTTT. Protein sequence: CAWIGHALNTEAFF.